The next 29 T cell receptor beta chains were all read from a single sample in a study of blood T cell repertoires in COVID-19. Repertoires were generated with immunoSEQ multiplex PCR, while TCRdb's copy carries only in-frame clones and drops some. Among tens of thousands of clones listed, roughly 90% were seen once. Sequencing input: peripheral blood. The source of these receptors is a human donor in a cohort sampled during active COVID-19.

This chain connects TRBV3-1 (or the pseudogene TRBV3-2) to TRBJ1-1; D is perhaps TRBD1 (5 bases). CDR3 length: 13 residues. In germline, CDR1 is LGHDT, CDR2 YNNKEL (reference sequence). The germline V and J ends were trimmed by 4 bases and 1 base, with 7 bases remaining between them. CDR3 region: CASSPQENTEAFF. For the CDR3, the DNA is TGTGCCAGCAGCCCACAGGAGAACACTGAAGCTTTCTTT.

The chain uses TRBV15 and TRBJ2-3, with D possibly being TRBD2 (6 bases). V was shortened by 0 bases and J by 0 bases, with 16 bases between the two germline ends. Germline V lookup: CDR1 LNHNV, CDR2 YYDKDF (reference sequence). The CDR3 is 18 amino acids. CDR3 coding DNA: TGTGCCACCAGCAGAGATAAGACGGGACTCTCTAGCACAGATACGCAGTATTTT. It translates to CATSRDKTGLSSTDTQYF.

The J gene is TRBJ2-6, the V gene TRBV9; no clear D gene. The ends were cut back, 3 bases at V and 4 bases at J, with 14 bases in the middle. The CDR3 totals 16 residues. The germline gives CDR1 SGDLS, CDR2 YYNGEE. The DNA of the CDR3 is TGTGCCAGCAGCGACCGGAGCCGTTCAGGGGCCAACGTCCTGACTTTC. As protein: CASSDRSRSGANVLTF.

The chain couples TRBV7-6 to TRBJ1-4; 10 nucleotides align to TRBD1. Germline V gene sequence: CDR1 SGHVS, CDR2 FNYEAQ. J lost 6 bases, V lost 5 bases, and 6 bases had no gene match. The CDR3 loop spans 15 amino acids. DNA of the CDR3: TGTGCCAGCAGCCTTGGACAGGGGGTATATGAAAAACTGTTTTTT. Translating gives CASSLGQGVYEKLFF.

CDR3 sequence: CATSREGGFTYEQYF. CDR3 DNA: TGTGCCACCAGCAGAGAAGGAGGGTTTACCTACGAGCAGTACTTC. This chain links TRBV15 with TRBJ2-7; possibly TRBD2 for D (6 bases). Trimming took off 0 bases at V and 2 bases at J, with 11 bases between the two ends. The CDR3 loop spans 15 amino acids. From germline, CDR1 is LNHNV and CDR2 YYDKDF (reference sequence).

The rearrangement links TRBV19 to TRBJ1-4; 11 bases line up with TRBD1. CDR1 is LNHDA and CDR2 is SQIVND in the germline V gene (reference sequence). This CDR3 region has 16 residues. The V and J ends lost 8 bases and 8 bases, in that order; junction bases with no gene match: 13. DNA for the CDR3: TGTGCCAGTTCGGACAGGGGGCCGGCTTCAGGGGAAAAACTGTTTTTT. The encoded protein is CASSDRGPASGEKLFF. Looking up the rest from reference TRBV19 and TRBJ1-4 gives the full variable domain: DGGITQSPKYLFRKEGQNVTLSCEQNLNHDAMYWYRQDPGQGLRLIYYSQIVNDFQKGDIAEGYSVSREKKESFPLTVTSAQKNPTAFYLCASSDRGPASGEKLFFGSGTQLSVL.

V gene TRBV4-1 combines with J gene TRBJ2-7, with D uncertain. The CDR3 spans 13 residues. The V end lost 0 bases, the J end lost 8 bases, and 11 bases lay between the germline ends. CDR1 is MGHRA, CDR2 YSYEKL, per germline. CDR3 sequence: CASSQDQDIKQYF. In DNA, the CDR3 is TGCGCCAGCAGCCAAGATCAAGACATTAAGCAGTACTTC.

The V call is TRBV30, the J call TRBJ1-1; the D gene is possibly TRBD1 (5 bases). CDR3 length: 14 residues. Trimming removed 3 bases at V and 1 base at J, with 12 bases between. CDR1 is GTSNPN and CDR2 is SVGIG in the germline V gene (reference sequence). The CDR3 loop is CAWRSRTPNTEAFF. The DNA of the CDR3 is TGTGCCTGGAGGTCAAGGACACCGAACACTGAAGCTTTCTTT.

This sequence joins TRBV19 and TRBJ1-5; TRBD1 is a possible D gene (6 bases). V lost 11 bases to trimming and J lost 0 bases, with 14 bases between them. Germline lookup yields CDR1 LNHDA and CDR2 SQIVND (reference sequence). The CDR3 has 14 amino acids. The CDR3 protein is CASQDRYSNQPQHF. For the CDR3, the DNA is TGTGCCTCCCAAGACAGGTATAGCAATCAGCCCCAGCATTTT.

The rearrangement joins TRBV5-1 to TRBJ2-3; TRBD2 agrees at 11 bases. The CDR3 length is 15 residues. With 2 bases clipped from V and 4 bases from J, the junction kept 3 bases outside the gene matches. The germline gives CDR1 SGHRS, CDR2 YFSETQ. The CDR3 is CASSFSGRGPDTQYF. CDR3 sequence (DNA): TGCGCCAGCAGCTTTAGCGGGAGGGGGCCAGATACGCAGTATTTT.

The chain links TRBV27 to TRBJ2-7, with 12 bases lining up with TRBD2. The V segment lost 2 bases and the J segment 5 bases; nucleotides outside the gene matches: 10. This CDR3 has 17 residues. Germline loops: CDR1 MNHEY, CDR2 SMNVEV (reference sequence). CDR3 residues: CASSLRLAGGVPHEQYF. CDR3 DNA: TGTGCCAGCAGTTTACGGCTAGCGGGAGGGGTGCCTCACGAGCAGTACTTC.

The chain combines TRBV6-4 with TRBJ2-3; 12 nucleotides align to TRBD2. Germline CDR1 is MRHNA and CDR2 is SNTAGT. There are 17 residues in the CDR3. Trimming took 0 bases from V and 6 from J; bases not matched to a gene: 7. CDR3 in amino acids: CASSDSMSSGGVDTQYF. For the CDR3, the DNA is TGTGCCAGCAGTGACTCGATGTCTAGCGGGGGGGTTGATACGCAGTATTTT.

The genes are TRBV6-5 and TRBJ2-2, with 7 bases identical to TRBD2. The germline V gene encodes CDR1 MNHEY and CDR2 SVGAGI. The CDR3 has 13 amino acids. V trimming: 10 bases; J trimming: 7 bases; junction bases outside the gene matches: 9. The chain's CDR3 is CATLRPGGGELFF. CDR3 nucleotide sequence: TGTGCCACCCTCAGACCGGGGGGCGGGGAGCTGTTTTTT.

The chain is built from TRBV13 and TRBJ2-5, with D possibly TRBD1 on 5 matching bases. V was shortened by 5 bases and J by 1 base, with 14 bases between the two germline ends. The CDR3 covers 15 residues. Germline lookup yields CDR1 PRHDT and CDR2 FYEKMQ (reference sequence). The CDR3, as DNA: TGTGCCAGCAGCACCCGCAGGGTTGTCCAAGAGACCCAGTACTTC. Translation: CASSTRRVVQETQYF. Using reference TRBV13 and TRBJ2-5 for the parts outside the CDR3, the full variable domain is AAGVIQSPRHLIKEKRETATLKCYPIPRHDTVYWYQQGPGQDPQFLISFYEKMQSDKGSIPDRFSAQQFSDYHSELNMSSLELGDSALYFCASSTRRVVQETQYFGPGTRLLVL.

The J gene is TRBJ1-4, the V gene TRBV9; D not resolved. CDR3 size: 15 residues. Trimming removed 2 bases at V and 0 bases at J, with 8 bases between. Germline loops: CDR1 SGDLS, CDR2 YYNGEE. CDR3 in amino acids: CASSVMGATNEKLFF. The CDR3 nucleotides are TGTGCCAGCAGCGTTATGGGAGCAACTAATGAAAAACTGTTTTTT.

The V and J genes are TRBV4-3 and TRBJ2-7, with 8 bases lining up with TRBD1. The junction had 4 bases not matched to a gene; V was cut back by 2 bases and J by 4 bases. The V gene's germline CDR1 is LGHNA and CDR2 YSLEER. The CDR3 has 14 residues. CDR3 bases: TGCGCCAGCAGCCAAACAGGGGGACGGTACGAGCAGTACTTC. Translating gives CASSQTGGRYEQYF.

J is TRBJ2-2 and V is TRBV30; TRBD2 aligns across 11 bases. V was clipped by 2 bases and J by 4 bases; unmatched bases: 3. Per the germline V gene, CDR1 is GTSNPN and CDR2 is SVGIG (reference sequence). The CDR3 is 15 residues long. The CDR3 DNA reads TGTGCCTGGAGTCGAGGACTAGCGGGCACCGGGGAGCTGTTTTTT. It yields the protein CAWSRGLAGTGELFF. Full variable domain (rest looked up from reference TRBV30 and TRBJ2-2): SQTIHQWPATLVQPVGSPLSLECTVEGTSNPNLYWYRQAAGRGLQLLFYSVGIGQISSEVPQNLSASRPQDRQFILSSKKLLLSDSGFYLCAWSRGLAGTGELFFGEGSRLTVL.

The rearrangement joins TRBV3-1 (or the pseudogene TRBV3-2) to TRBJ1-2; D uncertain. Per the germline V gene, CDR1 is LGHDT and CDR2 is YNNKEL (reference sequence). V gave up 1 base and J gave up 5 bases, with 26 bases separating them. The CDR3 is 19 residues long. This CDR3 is CASSQVSFYPIPNLYGYTF. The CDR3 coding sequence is TGTGCCAGCAGCCAAGTTTCTTTCTATCCTATCCCAAATCTGTATGGCTACACCTTC.

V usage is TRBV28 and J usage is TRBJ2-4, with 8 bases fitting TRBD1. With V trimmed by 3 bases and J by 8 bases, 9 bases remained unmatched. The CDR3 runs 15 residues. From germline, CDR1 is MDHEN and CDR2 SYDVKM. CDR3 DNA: TGTGCCAGCAGTTTCCCGAGCAGGGGGCGATACATTCAGTACTTC. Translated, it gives CASSFPSRGRYIQYF.

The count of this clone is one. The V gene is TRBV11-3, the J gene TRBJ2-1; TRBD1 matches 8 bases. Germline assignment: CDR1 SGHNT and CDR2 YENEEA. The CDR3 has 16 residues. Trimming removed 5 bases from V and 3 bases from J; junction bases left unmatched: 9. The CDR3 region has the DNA TGTGCCAGCAGCCCGAGGACAGGGAGAGGCTACAATGAGCAGTTCTTC. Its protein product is CASSPRTGRGYNEQFF.

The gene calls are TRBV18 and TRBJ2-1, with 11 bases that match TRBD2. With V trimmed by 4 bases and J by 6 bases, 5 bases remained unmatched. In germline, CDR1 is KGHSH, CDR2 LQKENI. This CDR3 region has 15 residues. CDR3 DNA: TGTGCCAGCTCACTGGGACTAGCGGCCTCCAATGAGCAGTTCTTC. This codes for CASSLGLAASNEQFF.

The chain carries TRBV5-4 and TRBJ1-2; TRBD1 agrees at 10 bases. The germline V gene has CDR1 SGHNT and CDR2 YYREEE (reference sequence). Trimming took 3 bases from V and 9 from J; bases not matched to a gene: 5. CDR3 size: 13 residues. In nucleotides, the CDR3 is TGTGCCAGCAGCTCCCGGGACAGGGGTAGCTACACCTTC. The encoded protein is CASSSRDRGSYTF.

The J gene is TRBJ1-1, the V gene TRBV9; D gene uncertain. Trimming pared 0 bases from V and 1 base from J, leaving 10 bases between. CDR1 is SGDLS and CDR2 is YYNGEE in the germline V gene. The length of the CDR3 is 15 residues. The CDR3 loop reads CASSVEAGTNTEAFF. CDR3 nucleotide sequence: TGTGCCAGCAGCGTAGAGGCGGGTACGAACACTGAAGCTTTCTTT.

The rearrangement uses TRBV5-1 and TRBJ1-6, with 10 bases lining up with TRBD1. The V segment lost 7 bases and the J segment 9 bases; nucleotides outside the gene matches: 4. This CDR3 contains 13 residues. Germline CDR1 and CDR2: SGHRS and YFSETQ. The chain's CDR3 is CASRDRGGSPLHF. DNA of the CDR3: TGCGCCAGCCGGGACAGGGGTGGTTCACCCCTCCACTTT.

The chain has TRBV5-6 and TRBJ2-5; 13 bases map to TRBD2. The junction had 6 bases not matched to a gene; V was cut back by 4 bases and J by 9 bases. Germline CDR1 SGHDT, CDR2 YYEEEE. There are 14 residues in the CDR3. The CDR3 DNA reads TGTGCCAGCAGCGGGACTAGCGGGGTCACGGCCCAGTACTTC. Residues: CASSGTSGVTAQYF.

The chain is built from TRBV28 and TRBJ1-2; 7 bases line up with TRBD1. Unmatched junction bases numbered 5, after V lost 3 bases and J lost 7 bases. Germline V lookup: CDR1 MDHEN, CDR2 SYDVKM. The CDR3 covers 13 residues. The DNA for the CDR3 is TGTGCCAGCAGTTTCAGGGGGAGTGGTGGCTACACCTTC. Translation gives CASSFRGSGGYTF.

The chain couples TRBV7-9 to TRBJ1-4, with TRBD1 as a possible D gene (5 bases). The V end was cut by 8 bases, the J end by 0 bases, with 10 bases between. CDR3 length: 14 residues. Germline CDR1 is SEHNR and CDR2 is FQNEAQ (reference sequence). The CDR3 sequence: CASLGGATNEKLFF. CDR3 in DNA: TGTGCCAGCTTGGGGGGTGCAACTAATGAAAAACTGTTTTTT.

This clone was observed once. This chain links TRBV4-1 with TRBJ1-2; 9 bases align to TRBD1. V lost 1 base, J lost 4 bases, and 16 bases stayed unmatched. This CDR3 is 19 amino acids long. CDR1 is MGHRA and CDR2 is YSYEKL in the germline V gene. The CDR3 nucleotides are TGCGCCAGCAGCCAAGTCCCTTTGGGACAGGGAAACTCTGGCTATGGCTACACCTTC. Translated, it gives CASSQVPLGQGNSGYGYTF.

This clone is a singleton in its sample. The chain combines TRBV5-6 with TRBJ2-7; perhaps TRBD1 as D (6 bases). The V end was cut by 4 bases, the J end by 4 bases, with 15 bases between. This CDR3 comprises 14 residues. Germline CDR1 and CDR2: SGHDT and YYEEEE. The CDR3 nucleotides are TGTGCCAGCAGCCTCACAGGGTTAGGGTACGAGCAGTACTTC. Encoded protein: CASSLTGLGYEQYF.